The entry below gives a single T cell receptor beta chain sequence along with its context. The target antigen is unknown. The entry originates in a study of T cell responses to AZD1222 COVID-19 vaccine. Study outcomes and limitations: Repertoires in all cases were sampled only once the peak T cell response had passed. The breadth and depth of Spike-specific TCRs increased once two AZD1222 doses had been given.

Method: immunoSEQ multiplex PCR; TCRdb's copy keeps in-frame clones and lacks some. Of fewer than 120,000 clones in the sample, 92% are singletons; the top ten hold 7.8%. The CDR3 has 12 amino acids. V lost 8 bases, J lost 6 bases, and 4 bases stayed unmatched. The germline CDR1 and CDR2 sequences are SEHNR and FQNEAQ (reference sequence). The specimen was peripheral blood, collected on day 0 of AZD1222 vaccination. This clonotype was obtained from an adult in good health. This sequence joins TRBV7-9 and TRBJ1-1; 9 bases are shared with TRBD1. CDR3 sequence reads: CASQQGASEAFF. In nucleotides, the CDR3 is TGTGCCAGCCAACAGGGGGCCTCTGAAGCTTTCTTT.